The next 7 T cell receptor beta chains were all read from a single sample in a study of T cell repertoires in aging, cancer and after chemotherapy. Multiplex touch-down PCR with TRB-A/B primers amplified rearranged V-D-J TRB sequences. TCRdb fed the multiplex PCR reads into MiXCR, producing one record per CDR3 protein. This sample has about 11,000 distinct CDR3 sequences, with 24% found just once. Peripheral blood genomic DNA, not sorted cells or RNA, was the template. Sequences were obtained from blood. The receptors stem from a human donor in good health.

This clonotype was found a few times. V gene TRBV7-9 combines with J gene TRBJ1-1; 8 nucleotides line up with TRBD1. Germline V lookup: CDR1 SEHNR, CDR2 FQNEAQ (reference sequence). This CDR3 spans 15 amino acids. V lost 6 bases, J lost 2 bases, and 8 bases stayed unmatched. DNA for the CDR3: TGTGCCAGCAGGGTCACAGGGGGACCAAACACTGAAGCTTTCTTT. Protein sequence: CASRVTGGPNTEAFF.

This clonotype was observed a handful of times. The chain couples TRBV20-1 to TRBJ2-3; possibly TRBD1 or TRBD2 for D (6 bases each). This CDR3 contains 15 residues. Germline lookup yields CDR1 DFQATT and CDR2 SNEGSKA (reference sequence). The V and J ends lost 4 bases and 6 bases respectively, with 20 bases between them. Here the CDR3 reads CSATPGAIEGDTQYF. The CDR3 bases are TGCAGTGCTACCCCGGGGGCTATCGAAGGGGATACGCAGTATTTT.

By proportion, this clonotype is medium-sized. The CDR3 DNA reads TGTGCCAGCAGTATGGCAAGTGCGGTGGATGAGCAGTTCTTC. Translation: CASSMASAVDEQFF. The chain carries TRBV27 and TRBJ2-1; D uncertain. The CDR3 is made up of 14 amino acids. V was shortened by 5 bases and J by 8 bases, with 16 bases between the two germline ends. Germline lookup yields CDR1 MNHEY and CDR2 SMNVEV (reference sequence).

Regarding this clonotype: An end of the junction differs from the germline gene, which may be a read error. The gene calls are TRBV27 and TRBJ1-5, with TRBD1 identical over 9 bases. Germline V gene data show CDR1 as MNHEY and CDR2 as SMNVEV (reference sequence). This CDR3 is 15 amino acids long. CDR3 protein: CASSSITGGIQPQDF. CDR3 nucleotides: TGTGCCAGCAGTTCGATAACAGGGGGCATTCAGCCCCAGGATTTT.

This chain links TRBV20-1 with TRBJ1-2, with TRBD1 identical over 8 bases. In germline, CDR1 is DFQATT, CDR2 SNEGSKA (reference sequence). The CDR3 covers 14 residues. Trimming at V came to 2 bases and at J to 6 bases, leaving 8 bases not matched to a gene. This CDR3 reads CSARTTIQGDGYTF. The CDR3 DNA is TGCAGTGCTAGAACCACAATACAGGGGGATGGCTACACCTTC.

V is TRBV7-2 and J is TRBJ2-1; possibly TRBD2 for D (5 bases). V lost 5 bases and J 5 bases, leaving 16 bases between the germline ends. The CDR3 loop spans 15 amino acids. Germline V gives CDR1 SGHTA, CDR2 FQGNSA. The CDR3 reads CASSPRAPRDNEQFF. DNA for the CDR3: TGTGCCAGCAGCCCCCGGGCCCCGAGGGACAATGAGCAGTTCTTC.

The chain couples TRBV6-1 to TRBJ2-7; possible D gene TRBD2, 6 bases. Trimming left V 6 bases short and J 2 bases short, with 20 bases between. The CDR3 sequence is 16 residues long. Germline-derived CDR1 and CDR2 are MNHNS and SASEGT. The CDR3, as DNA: TGTGCCAGCAGGAAAAAAAGCGGGCAGGTTCCCTACGAGCAGTACTTC. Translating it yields CASRKKSGQVPYEQYF.